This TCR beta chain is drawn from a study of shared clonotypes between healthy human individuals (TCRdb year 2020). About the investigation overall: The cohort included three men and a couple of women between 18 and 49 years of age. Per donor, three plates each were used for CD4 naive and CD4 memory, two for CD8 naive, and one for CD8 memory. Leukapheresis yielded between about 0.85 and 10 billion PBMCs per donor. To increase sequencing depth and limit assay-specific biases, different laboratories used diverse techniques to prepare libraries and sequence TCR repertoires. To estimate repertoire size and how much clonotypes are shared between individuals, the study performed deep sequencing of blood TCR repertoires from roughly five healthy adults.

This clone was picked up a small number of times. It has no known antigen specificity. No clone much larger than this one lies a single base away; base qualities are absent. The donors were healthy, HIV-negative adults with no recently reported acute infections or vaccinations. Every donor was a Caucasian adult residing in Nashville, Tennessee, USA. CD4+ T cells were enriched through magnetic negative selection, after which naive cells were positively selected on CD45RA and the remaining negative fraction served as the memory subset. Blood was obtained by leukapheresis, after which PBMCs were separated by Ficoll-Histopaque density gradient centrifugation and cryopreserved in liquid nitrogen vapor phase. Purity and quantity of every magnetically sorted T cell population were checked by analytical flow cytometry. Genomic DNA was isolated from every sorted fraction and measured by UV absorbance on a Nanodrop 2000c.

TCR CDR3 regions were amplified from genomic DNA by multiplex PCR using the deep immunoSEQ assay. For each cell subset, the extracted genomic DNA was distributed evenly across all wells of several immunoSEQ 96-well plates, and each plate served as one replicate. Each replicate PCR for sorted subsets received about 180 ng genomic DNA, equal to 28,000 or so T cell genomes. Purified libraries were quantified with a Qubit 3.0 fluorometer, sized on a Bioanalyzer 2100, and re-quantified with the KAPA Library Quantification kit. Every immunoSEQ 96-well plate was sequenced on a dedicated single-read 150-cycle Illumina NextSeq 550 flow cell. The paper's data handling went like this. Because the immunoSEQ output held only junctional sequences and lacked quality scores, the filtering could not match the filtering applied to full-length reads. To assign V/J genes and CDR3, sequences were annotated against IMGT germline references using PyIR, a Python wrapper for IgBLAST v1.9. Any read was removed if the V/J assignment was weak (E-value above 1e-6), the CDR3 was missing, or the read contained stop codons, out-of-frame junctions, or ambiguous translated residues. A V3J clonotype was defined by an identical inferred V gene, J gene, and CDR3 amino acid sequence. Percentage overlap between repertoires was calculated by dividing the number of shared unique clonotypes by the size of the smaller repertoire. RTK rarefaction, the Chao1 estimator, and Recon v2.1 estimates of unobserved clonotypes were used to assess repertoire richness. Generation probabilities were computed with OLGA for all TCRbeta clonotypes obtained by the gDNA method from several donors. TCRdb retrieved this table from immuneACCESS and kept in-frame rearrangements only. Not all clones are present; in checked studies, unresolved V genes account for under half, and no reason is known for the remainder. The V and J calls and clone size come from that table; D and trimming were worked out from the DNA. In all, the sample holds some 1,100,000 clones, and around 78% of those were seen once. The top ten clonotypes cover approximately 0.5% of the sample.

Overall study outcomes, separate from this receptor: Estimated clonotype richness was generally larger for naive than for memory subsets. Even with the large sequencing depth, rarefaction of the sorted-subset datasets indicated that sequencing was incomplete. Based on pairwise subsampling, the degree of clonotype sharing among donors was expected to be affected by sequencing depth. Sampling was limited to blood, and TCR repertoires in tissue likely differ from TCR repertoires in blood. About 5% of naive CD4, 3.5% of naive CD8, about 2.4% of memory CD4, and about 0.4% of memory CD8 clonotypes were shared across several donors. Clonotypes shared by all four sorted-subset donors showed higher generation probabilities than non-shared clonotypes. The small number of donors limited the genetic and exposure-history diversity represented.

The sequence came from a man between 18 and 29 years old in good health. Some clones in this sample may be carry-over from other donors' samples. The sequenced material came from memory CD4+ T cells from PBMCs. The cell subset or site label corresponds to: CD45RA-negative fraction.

The CDR3 region has the sequence CASSEYPLNHEQFF. Read as DNA, the sequence is TGTGCCAGCAGTGAATATCCTCTAAATCATGAGCAGTTCTTC. The sequence joins TRBV25-1 to TRBJ2-1; the D segment cannot be called with confidence. The CDR3 spans 14 residues, from the cysteine through the phenylalanine. Only the CDR3 region is kept as DNA, spanning 42 bases read in frame from base 1. V loses 0 bases, J loses 8 bases, and the germline ends lie 11 bases apart. Looking up the germline V gene yields CDR1 MGHDK and CDR2 SYGVNS. This CDR3, with the reference TRBV25-1 and TRBJ2-1 proteins standing in past its ends, gives the full variable domain EADIYQTPRYLVIGTGKKITLECSQTMGHDKMYWYQQDPGMELHLIHYSYGVNSTEKGDLSSESTVSRIRTEHFPLTLESARPSHTSQYLCASSEYPLNHEQFFGPGTRLTVL.